This T cell receptor (beta chain) derives from a study of T cells after yellow fever vaccination. Study-level results: Within FACS-sorted repertoires, abundant clonotypes contaminating from the bulk population could be present. Weaker, the secondary response had a peak occurring faster, on day 5 versus 15. Booster samples showed a return of most primary-vaccination clones (roughly 96% CD4, around 85% CD8).

This clonotype came up a few times. What it binds is not known. A process of 5'RACE template switching, which added a universal primer site and UMIs, was used to make TCR cDNA. TCRdb reprocessed the 5' RACE reads via MiXCR and lists one record per CDR3 protein. The sample has around 320,000 distinct CDR3 sequences; 7.5% to 9% are singletons. Trimming took 5 bases from V and 7 from J, leaving 12 bases between them. The CDR3 consists of 12 residues. Per the germline V gene, CDR1 is MNHEY and CDR2 is SVGEGT. The rearrangement uses TRBV6-2 or TRBV6-3 and TRBJ2-7; TRBD2 is a possible D gene (5 bases). The receptor comes from a man aged 18 to 30 who received the YFV17D yellow fever vaccine. Source: CD4+ T cells sorted from PBMCs, taken 5 days after the yellow fever booster vaccination. CDR3 in amino acids: CASSLLTGEQYV. CDR3 DNA: TGTGCCAGCAGTCTCCTGACGGGGGAGCAGTACGTC.